These 7 T cell receptor beta chains were sequenced from one sample in a study of vaccination and CD4 T cells after COVID-19. No antigen has been identified for these receptors. Time point denoted: late sampling 161 to 241 days after vaccination in three convalescent patients. Described treatment: roughly ten-day PBMC culture with coronavirus spike peptide pools or control peptides (ViraFEST assay). An Oncomine TCR Beta short-read assay was used to sequence the DNA from cultured CD4+ T cells. TCRdb processed the PCR reads anew with MiXCR; each CDR3 protein has one entry. The sample has more than 20,000 distinct CDR3 sequences; about half are singletons. Specimen: CD4+ T cells from blood, cultured in vitro, collected about 7 months after SARS-CoV-2 vaccination. The receptors derive from a human donor who had recovered from COVID-19.

Only a few counts were recorded for this clonotype. The CDR3 loop reads CSARTDLNQPQHF. CDR3 bases: TGCAGTGCTAGGACAGACTTAAATCAGCCCCAGCATTTT. The chain joins TRBV20-1 to TRBJ1-5; D might be TRBD1 (5 bases). Germline assignment: CDR1 DFQATT and CDR2 SNEGSKA (reference sequence). The CDR3 is 13 amino acids. V was clipped by 3 bases and J by 4 bases, with 10 bases between them.

V usage is TRBV20-1 and J usage is TRBJ2-7; D is perhaps TRBD2 (6 bases). V gave up 5 bases and J gave up 1 base, with 18 bases separating them. The CDR3 runs to 15 residues. Germline V gene sequence: CDR1 DFQATT, CDR2 SNEGSKA (reference sequence). The DNA of the CDR3 is TGCAGTGCTCTCAACCCCGGAGGGGCTTCCTACGAGCAGTACTTC. Amino acids: CSALNPGGASYEQYF.

The J gene is TRBJ1-1, the V gene TRBV11-1, with D unclear. Trimming cost V 3 bases and J 6 bases, with 17 bases left between them. Germline CDR1 and CDR2: SGHAT and FQDESV (reference sequence). The length of the CDR3 is 15 residues. The CDR3 here is CASSLLWAPHPEAFF. CDR3 bases: TGTGCCAGCAGCTTGTTGTGGGCGCCCCACCCTGAAGCTTTCTTT.

This clonotype came up once. This chain links TRBV6-5 with TRBJ2-7, with a tentative D call TRBD1 (6 bases). V lost 0 bases and J 2 bases, leaving 20 bases between the germline ends. Germline CDR1 and CDR2: MNHEY and SVGAGI. The CDR3 is made up of 18 amino acids. The CDR3 sequence is CASSYSHVTGIMAYEQYF. The CDR3 region has the DNA TGTGCCAGCAGTTACTCCCACGTCACAGGGATTATGGCCTACGAGCAGTACTTC.

This clonotype has just a few counts. The chain carries TRBV15 and TRBJ1-1; D unclear. V dropped 0 bases and J dropped 9 bases, with 8 bases sitting between them. The CDR3 length is 12 residues. The germline V gene has CDR1 LNHNV and CDR2 YYDKDF (reference sequence). Written as DNA, the CDR3 is TGTGCCACCAGCAGAGAGACGACTAAAGCTTTCTTT. Protein sequence: CATSRETTKAFF.

The J gene is TRBJ1-5, the V gene TRBV20-1; D not resolved. The CDR3 contains 14 residues. Germline CDR1 reads DFQATT; CDR2 reads SNEGSKA (reference sequence). The V end was cut by 3 bases, the J end by 4 bases, with 13 bases between. The chain's CDR3 is CSASTPWGNQPQHF. The CDR3 DNA is TGCAGTGCTAGTACTCCGTGGGGTAATCAGCCCCAGCATTTT.

V and J are TRBV11-3 and TRBJ1-1; D call uncertain. The CDR3 runs 16 residues. V was trimmed by 1 base and J by 0 bases, leaving 12 bases between them. Germline CDR1 SGHNT, CDR2 YENEEA. The CDR3 nucleotides are TGTGCCAGCAGCTTAGCTCCCCCCCGGATGAACACTGAAGCTTTCTTT. Its translation: CASSLAPPRMNTEAFF.